This entry is about one T cell receptor beta chain. The data originate from a study of monozygotic twins with inflammatory bowel disease. This CDR3 contains 16 residues. Germline V gene lookup returns CDR1 MNHNS and CDR2 SASEGT. Using the 5' RACE reads, TCRdb records one entry per CDR3 protein without DNA. The table for this sample gives about 160,000 distinct CDR3 sequences. V usage is TRBV6-1 and J usage is TRBJ1-2; TCRdb's assignment of TRBD1 cannot be checked, as there is no DNA. This clonotype was sampled from a human donor with ulcerative colitis or Crohn's disease, or a healthy co-twin of an affected twin (not recorded which). The sequencing sample was made of blood. CDR3 loop: CASSEIRGAGYYGYTF.